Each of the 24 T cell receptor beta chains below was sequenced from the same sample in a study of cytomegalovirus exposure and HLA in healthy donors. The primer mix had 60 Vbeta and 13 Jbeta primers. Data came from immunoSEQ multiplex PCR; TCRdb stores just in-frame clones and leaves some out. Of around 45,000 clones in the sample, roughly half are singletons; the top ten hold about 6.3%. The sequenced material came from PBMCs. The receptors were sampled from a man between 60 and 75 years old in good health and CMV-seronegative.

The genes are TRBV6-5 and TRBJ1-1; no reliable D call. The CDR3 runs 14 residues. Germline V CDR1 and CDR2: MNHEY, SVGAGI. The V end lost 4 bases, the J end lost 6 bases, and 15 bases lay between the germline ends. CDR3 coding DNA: TGTGCCAGCAGTTTGAGAAGCGGTAGTTCTGAAGCTTTCTTT. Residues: CASSLRSGSSEAFF.

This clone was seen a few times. CDR3 bases: TGTGCCAGCAGCGGAGGACTAGCGGGGGTCTACGAGCAGTACTTC. This translates into CASSGGLAGVYEQYF. The genes are TRBV5-4 and TRBJ2-7, with 13 bases that match TRBD2. Germline V CDR1 and CDR2: SGHNT, YYREEE (reference sequence). Trimming took 4 bases from V and 3 from J; bases not matched to a gene: 4. The CDR3 spans 15 residues.

For the CDR3, the DNA is TGCGCCAGCAGCTTGAACTCCCTAGCGGTCGGGTACAATGAGCAGTTCTTC. It encodes CASSLNSLAVGYNEQFF. This chain connects TRBV5-1 to TRBJ2-1; 7 nucleotides line up with TRBD2. The CDR3 is made up of 17 amino acids. V trimming: 1 base; J trimming: 4 bases; junction bases outside the gene matches: 11. Per the germline V gene, CDR1 is SGHRS and CDR2 is YFSETQ. Drawing the rest from reference TRBV5-1 and TRBJ2-1, the complete variable domain is KAGVTQTPRYLIKTRGQQVTLSCSPISGHRSVSWYQQTPGQGLQFLFEYFSETQRNKGNFPGRFSGRQFSNSRSEMNVSTLELGDSALYLCASSLNSLAVGYNEQFFGPGTRLTVL.

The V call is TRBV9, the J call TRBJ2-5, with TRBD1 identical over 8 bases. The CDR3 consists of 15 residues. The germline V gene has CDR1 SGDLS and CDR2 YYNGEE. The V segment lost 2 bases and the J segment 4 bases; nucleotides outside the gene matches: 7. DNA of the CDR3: TGTGCCAGCAGCGTTGACGGACAGGGAAGAGAGACCCAGTACTTC. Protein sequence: CASSVDGQGRETQYF.

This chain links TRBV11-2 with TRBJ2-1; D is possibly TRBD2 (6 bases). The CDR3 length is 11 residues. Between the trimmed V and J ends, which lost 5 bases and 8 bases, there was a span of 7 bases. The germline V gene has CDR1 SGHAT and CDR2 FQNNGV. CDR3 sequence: CASSRDYEQFF. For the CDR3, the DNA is TGTGCCAGCAGCCGGGACTATGAGCAGTTCTTC. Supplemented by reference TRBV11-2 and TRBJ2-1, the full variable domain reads EAGVAQSPRYKIIEKRQSVAFWCNPISGHATLYWYQQILGQGPKLLIQFQNNGVVDDSQLPKDRFSAERLKGVDSTLKIQPAKLEDSAVYLCASSRDYEQFFGPGTRLTVL.

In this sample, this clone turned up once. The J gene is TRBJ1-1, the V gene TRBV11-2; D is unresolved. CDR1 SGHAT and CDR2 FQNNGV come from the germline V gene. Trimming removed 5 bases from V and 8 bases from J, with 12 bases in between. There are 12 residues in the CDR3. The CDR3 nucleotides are TGTGCCAGCAGCCCACGGGCGGGCGAAGCTTTCTTT. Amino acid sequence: CASSPRAGEAFF.

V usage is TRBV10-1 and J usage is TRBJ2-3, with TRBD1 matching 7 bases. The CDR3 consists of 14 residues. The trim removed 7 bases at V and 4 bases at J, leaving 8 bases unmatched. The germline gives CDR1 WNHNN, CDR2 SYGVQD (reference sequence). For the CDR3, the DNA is TGCGCCAGCAATCCCGACAGGGTCCCAGATACGCAGTATTTT. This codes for CASNPDRVPDTQYF.

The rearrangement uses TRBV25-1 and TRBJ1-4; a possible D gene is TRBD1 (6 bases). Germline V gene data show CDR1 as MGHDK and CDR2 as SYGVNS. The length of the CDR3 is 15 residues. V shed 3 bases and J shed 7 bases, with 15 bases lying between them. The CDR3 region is CASSDRGGASEKLFF. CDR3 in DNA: TGTGCCAGCAGTGATCGAGGGGGTGCAAGTGAAAAACTGTTTTTT.

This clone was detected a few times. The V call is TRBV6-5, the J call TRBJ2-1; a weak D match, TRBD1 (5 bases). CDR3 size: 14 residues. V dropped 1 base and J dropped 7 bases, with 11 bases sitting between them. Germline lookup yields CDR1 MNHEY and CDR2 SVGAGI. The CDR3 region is CASSYWQGSNEQFF. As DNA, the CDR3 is TGTGCCAGCAGTTACTGGCAGGGCTCGAATGAGCAGTTCTTC.

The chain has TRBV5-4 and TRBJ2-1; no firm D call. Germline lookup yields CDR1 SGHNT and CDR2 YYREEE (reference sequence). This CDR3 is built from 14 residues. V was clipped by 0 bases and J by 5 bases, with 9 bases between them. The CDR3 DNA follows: TGTGCCAGCAGCTTGGATCTAGACCACAATGAGCAGTTCTTC. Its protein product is CASSLDLDHNEQFF.

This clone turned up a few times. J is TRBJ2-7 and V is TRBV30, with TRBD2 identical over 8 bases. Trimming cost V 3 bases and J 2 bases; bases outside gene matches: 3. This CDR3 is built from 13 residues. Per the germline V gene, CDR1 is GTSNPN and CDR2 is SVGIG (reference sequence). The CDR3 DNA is TGTGCCTGGAGACATAGCGGGGCCTACGAGCAGTACTTC. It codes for CAWRHSGAYEQYF.

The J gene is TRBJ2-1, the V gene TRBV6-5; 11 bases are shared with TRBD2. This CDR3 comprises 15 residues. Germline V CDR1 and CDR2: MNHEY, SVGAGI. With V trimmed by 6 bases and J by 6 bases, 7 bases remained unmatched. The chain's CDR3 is CASRRGLAAINEQFF. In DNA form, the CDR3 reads TGTGCCAGCAGGCGGGGACTAGCGGCAATCAATGAGCAGTTCTTC.

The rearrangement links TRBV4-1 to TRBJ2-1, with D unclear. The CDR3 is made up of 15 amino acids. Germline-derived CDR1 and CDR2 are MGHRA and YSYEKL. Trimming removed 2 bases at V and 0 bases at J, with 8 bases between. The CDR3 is CASSQPESSYNEQFF. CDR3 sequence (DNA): TGCGCCAGCAGCCAACCCGAGAGCTCCTACAATGAGCAGTTCTTC.

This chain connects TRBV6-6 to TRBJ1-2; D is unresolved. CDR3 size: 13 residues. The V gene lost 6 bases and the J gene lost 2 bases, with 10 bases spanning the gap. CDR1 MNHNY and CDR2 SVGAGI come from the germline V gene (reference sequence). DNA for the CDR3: TGTGCCAGCAGCCAAGCCCTAAACTATGGCTACACCTTC. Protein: CASSQALNYGYTF.

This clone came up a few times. CDR3 protein: CASQAGGNQPQHF. The CDR3 bases are TGTGCCAGCCAGGCAGGGGGGAATCAGCCCCAGCATTTT. The chain is built from TRBV19 and TRBJ1-5, with 7 bases matching TRBD1. The germline V gene has CDR1 LNHDA and CDR2 SQIVND (reference sequence). The V and J ends lost 9 bases and 4 bases, in that order; junction bases with no gene match: 6. The CDR3 runs 13 residues.

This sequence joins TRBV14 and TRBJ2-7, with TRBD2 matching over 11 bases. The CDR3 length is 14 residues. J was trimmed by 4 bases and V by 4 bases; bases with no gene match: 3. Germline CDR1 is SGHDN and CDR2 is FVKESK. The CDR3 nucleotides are TGTGCCAGCAGCCCCCTAGCGGGGGGTTACGAGCAGTACTTC. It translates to CASSPLAGGYEQYF.

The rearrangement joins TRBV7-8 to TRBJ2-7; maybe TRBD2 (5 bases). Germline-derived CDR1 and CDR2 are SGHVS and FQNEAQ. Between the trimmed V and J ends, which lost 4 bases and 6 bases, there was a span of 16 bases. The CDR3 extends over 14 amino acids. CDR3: CASSSLGLASEQYF. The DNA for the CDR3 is TGTGCCAGCAGCTCACTCGGGCTAGCAAGCGAGCAGTACTTC.

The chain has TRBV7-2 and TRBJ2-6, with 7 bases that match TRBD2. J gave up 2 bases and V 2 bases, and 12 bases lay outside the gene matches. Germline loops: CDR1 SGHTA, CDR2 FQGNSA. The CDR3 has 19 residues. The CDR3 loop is CASSLSFRKGRAGANVLTF. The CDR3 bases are TGTGCCAGCAGCTTATCCTTTAGAAAGGGGAGGGCTGGGGCCAACGTCCTGACTTTC.

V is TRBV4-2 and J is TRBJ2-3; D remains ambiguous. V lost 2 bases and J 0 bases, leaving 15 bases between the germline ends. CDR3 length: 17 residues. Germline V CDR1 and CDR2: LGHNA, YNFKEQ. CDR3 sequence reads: CASSQSLRGSSTDTQYF. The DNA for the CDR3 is TGTGCCAGCAGCCAATCCCTGAGAGGTTCTAGCACAGATACGCAGTATTTT.

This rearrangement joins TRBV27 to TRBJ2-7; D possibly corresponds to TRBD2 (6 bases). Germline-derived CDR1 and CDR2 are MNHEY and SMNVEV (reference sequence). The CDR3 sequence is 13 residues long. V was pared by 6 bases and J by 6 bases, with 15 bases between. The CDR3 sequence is CASRPDLGGEQYF. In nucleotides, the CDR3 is TGTGCCAGCAGGCCTGACCTGGGAGGCGAGCAGTACTTC.

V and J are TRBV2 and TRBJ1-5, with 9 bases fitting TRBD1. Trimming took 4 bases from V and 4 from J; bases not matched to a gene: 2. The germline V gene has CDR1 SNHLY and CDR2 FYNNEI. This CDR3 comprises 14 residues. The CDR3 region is CASSGGQGNQPQHF. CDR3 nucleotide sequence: TGTGCCAGCAGTGGGGGACAGGGTAATCAGCCCCAGCATTTT.

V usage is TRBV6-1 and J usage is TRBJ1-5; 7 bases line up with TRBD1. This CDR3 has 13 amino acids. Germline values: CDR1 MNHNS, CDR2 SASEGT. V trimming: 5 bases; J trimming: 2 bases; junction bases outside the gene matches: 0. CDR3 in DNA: TGTGCCAGCAGTACAGGGGGCAATCAGCCCCAGCATTTT. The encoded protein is CASSTGGNQPQHF.

DNA for the CDR3: TGCGCCAGCAGCTTGCCTCGACGGCAGGTCAATGAGCAGTTCTTC. This encodes CASSLPRRQVNEQFF. V and J are TRBV5-1 and TRBJ2-1; D is unclear. The CDR3 is 15 residues long. The V end lost 1 base, the J end lost 6 bases, and 14 bases lay between the germline ends. From germline, CDR1 is SGHRS and CDR2 YFSETQ.

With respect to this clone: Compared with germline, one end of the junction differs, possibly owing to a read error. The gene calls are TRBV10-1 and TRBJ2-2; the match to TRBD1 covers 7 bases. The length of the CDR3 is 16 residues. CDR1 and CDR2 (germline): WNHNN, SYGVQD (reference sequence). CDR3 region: CASSESRQGEHRGAVF. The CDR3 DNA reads TGCGCCAGCAGTGAGTCTCGACAGGGTGAACACCGGGGAGCTGTTTTT.